This TCR beta chain was sequenced in a study of cytomegalovirus exposure and HLA in healthy donors. Primers for the PCR totalled 60 Vbeta and 13 Jbeta. Only in-frame clones appear in the TCRdb table, and some are missing; sequencing was by immunoSEQ multiplex PCR. The sample gives nearly 200,000 clones, 85% to 90% of which show up once; roughly 1.3% is in the top ten. Study-wide results and limits: In a later analysis, a missense DCLRE1C variant was linked to TCR beta V- and J-gene trimming.

The CDR3 sequence is 14 residues long. The germline V gene encodes CDR1 SNHLY and CDR2 FYNNEI. V was shortened by 7 bases and J by 0 bases, with 13 bases between the two germline ends. This clone was seen a single time. Its antigen is as yet unknown. Healthy bone marrow donors made up the cohort. V is TRBV2 and J is TRBJ2-7, with D possibly TRBD2 on 5 matching bases. The clonotype originates from a man aged 25 to 40 in good health and CMV-seronegative. Sequenced sample: PBMCs. The chain's CDR3 is CASIHRGHSYEQYF. For the CDR3, the DNA is TGTGCCAGCATACACAGAGGGCACTCCTACGAGCAGTACTTC. The variable domain in full, with the rest retrieved from reference TRBV2 and TRBJ2-7, is EPEVTQTPSHQVTQMGQEVILRCVPISNHLYFYWYRQILGQKVEFLVSFYNNEISEKSEIFDDQFSVERPDGSNFTLKIRSTKLEDSAMYFCASIHRGHSYEQYFGPGTRLTVT.